This TCR beta chain was identified in a study of neurological immune-mediated disorders. Broader study findings: The absence of shared CDR3 amino acid sequences among expanded clones across subjects suggests private repertoires in all groups.

Over 200 million TCR-beta sequences (from 15-18 subjects) were yielded by each sequencing run. TCRdb recomputed calls from the 5' RACE reads with MiXCR, one row per CDR3 protein. The profile shows about 44,000 distinct CDR3 sequences, under 25% of them singletons. This clonotype has ten or more counts. What it recognizes is unknown. Germline V CDR1 and CDR2: KGHDR, SFDVKD. Deletions cut 5 bases from V and 1 base from J, with 18 bases between. The CDR3 has 17 amino acids. Time point denoted: technical triplicate 3. The unsorted libraries originated from 2 million PBMCs kept at -80 C. The sequenced sample consisted of PBMCs. This sequence originates from a man in his sixties with HTLV-1-associated myelopathy (HAM/TSP). The chain combines TRBV24-1 with TRBJ2-3; D gene ambiguous. The CDR3 bases are TGTGCCACCAGTGCCCCGGGTCAGGCCCCGGGCACAGATACGCAGTATTTT. This translates into CATSAPGQAPGTDTQYF.